This entry concerns a single T cell receptor (beta chain). CDR3 length equals 14 residues. The sample is drawn from a study of T cells expressing NK-cell markers. Turning to the study itself: Seven sequenced donors out of eight were HCMV-seropositive, one seronegative.

TCRdb reworked the 5' RACE reads into one entry per CDR3 protein, no DNA. The sample totals some 500,000 distinct CDR3 sequences. This receptor was taken from a woman between 50 and 59 years old in good health. The material sequenced was blood T cells: a sorted CD56 or NKG2C T cell subset, CD4+ or CD8+ T cells, or bulk PBMC T cells (not recorded which). The genes are TRBV12-3 or TRBV12-4 and TRBJ1-1. The CDR3 sequence is CASSSSDRGTEAFF.